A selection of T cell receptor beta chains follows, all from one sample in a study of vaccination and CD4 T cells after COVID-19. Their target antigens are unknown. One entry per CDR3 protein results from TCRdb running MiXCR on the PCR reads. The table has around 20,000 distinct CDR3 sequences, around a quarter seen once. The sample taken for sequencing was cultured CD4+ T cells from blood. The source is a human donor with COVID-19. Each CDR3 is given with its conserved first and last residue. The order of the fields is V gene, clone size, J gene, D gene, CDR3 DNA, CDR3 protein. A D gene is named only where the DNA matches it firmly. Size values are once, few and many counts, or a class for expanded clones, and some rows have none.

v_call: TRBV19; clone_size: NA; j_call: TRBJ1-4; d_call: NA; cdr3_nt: TGTGCCAGTAGTATCGTCGAAGGGGGGGCTGGAAAACTGTTTTTT; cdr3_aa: CASSIVEGGAGKLFF
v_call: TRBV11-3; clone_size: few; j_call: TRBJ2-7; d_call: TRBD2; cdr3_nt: TGTGCCAGCAGCGAATACGCGGGGGGGCCCTACGAGCAGTACTTC; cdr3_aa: CASSEYAGGPYEQYF
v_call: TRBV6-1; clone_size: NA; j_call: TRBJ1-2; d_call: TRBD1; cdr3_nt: TGTGCCAGCAGCTCACCGCGGGGACAGGGGAACTATGGCTACACCTTC; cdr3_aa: CASSSPRGQGNYGYTF
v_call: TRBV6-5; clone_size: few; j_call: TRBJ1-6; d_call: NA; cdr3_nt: TGTGCCAGCAGTTACTCCTTAGCGGGGAGCTCCTATAATTCACCCCTCCACTTT; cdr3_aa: CASSYSLAGSSYNSPLHF
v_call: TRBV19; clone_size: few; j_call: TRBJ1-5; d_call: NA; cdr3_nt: TGTGCCAGTAGGAGGAGGGAACCCAGGGGCAATCAGCCCCAGCATTTT; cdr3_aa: CASRRREPRGNQPQHF
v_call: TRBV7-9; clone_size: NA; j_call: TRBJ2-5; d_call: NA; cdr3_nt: TGTGCCAGCAACCTTAGCCCTAATTCCTTACTACCCCAAGAGACCCAGTACTTC; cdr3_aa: CASNLSPNSLLPQETQYF
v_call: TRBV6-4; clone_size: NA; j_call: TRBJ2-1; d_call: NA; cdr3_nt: TGTGCCAGCAGTGACGGGGCGGGTGAGCAGTTCTTC; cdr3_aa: CASSDGAGEQFF
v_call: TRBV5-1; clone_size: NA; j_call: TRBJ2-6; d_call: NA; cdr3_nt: TGCGCCAGCAGCTTGGACAGGGCCCCTGGGGCCAACGTCCTGACTTTC; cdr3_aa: CASSLDRAPGANVLTF
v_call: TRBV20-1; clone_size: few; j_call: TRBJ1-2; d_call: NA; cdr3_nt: TGCAGCTCGGGGGTTAACTATGGCTACACCTTC; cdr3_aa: CSSGVNYGYTF
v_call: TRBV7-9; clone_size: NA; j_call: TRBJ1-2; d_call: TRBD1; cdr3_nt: TGTGCCAGCAGCTCGACAGACAGGGGGCCTGGTGGCTACACCTTC; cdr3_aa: CASSSTDRGPGGYTF
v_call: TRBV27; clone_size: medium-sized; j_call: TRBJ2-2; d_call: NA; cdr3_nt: TGTGCCAGCAGTTTAGCGCGGGGAGGGGAGCTGTTTTTT; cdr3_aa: CASSLARGGELFF
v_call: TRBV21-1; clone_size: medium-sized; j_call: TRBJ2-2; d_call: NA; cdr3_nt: TGTGCCAGCAGCACCCGCGGACAGGACCCGAACACCGGGGAGCTGTTTTTT; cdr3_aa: CASSTRGQDPNTGELFF
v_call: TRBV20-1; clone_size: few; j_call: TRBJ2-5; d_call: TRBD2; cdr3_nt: TGCAGTGCTAGAGATCCGGTAGCGGGGTATCAAGAGACCCAGTACTTC; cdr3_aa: CSARDPVAGYQETQYF
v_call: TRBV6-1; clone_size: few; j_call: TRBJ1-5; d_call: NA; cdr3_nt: TGTGCCAGCAGTCTAGTTCAGGGTAGCAATCAGCCCCAGCATTTT; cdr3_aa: CASSLVQGSNQPQHF
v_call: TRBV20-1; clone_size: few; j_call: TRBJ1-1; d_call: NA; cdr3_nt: TGCAGTGCTCCCAGGGGGAACACTGAAGCTTTCTTT; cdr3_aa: CSAPRGNTEAFF
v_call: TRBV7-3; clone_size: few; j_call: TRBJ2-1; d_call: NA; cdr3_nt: TGTGCCAGCAGCTTAATGGCTAGGGAAAGGGGTGAGCAGTTCTTC; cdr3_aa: CASSLMARERGEQFF
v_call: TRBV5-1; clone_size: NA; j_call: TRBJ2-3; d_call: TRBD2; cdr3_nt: TGCGCCAGCAGCTTGCGGGGGGTCCCCACAGATACGCAGTATTTT; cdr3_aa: CASSLRGVPTDTQYF
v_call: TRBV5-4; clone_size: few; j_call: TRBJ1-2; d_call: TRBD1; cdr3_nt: TGTGCCAGCAGCTTGGGACAGGGCTCAGGCTACACCTTC; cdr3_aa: CASSLGQGSGYTF
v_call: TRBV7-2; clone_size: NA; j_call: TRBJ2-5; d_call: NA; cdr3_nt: TGTGCCAGCAGCGTCGGAACCCAAGAGACCCAGTACTTC; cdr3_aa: CASSVGTQETQYF
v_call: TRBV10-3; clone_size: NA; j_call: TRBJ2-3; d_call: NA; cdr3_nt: TGTGCCATCAGTGACTCCAGCTCGACTGGAACAGATACGCAGTATTTT; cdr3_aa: CAISDSSSTGTDTQYF
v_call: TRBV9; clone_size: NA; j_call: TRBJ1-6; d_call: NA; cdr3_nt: TGTGCCAGCAGCGTAGATAGGGGCTCACCCCTCCACTTT; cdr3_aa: CASSVDRGSPLHF
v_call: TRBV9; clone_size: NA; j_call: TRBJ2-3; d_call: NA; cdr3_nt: TGTGCCAGCAGCGTAAACTCCAGAACAGATACGCAGTATTTT; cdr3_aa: CASSVNSRTDTQYF
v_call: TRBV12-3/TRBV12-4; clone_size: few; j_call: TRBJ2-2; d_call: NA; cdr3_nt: TGTGCCAGCAGTTTAGGTAGGAACACCGGGGAGCTGTTTTTT; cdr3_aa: CASSLGRNTGELFF
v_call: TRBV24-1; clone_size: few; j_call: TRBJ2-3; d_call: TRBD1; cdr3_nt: TGTGCCACCGGGACAGGGGGACGAATCACAGATACGCAGTATTTT; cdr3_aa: CATGTGGRITDTQYF
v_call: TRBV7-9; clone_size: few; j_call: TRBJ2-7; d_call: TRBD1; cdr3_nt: TGTGCCAGCAGCGTGGGGACAGGGGGTGCCTCGAGTGAGCAGTACTTC; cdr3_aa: CASSVGTGGASSEQYF
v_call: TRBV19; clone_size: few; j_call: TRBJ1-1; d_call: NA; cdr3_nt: TGTGCCAGTAGTATAGCCCGCGGGGCAGCTTTCTTT; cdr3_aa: CASSIARGAAFF
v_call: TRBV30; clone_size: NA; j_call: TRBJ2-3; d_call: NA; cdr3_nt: TGTGCCTGGACGGTAGCGGTCACAGATACGCAGTATTTT; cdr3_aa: CAWTVAVTDTQYF
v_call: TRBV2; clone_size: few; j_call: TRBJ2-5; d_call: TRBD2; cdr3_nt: TGTGCCACCACATCAGGACTAGCACAGACCCAGTACTTC; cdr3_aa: CATTSGLAQTQYF
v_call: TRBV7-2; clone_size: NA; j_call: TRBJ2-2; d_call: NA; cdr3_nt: TGTGTCAGCAGCCAAGACTGGGGGGTCACCGGGGAGCTGTTTTTT; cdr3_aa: CVSSQDWGVTGELFF